This passage covers 19 T cell receptor beta chains from one sample sequenced in a study of vaccination and CD4 T cells after COVID-19. The treatment here: roughly ten-day PBMC culture with coronavirus spike peptide pools or control peptides (ViraFEST assay). CD4+ T lymphocytes from the unexposed donor were collected before the COVID-19 pandemic (2011-2018). Their antigen targets remain unknown. The study sequenced cultured CD4+ T cell DNA using the Oncomine TCR Beta short-read assay. MiXCR, run by TCRdb on the PCR reads, gives a single entry per CDR3 protein. The sample carries several thousand distinct CDR3 sequences, 35% to 45% recorded once. Input material: CD4+ T cells from blood, cultured in vitro. The receptors stem from a human donor in good health.

The J gene is TRBJ2-1, the V gene TRBV20-1; 12 bases match TRBD2. Germline trimming cut 1 base from V and 6 bases from J; bases unmatched to any gene: 1. Germline values: CDR1 DFQATT, CDR2 SNEGSKA (reference sequence). The CDR3 runs 14 residues. The CDR3 spells CSARGTSGVNEQFF. The CDR3, as DNA: TGCAGTGCTAGAGGGACTAGCGGGGTCAATGAGCAGTTCTTC.

This chain uses TRBV21-1 with TRBJ1-1; TRBD1 is taken as the D call from the table, unchecked against the DNA. TRBV21-1 is given as a pseudogene. The CDR3 has 16 amino acids. CDR3: CASSKGAGWQNTEAFF. The CDR3, as DNA: TGTGCCAGCAGCAAGGGGGCAGGGTGGCAGAACACTGAAGCTTTCTTT.

CDR3 nucleotide sequence: TGCAGTGCTAAACCGGGGACAGGGAAGGTGTACGAGCAGTACTTC. Encoded protein: CSAKPGTGKVYEQYF. The chain recombines TRBV20-1 with TRBJ2-7; TRBD1 aligns across 9 bases. This CDR3 region has 15 residues. The ends lost 4 bases at V and 4 bases at J; junction bases unmatched: 11. Germline loops: CDR1 DFQATT, CDR2 SNEGSKA (reference sequence).

This clonotype came up a few times. The CDR3 region has the DNA TGTGCCAGCAGCTTAAGTAGCGGGGGGGCATGGGATACGCAGTATTTT. Translation: CASSLSSGGAWDTQYF. V usage is TRBV7-3 and J usage is TRBJ2-3; 11 bases are a match to TRBD2. J was trimmed by 6 bases and V by 1 base; bases with no gene match: 6. The germline gives CDR1 SGHTA, CDR2 FQGTGA. This CDR3 region has 16 residues.

The V and J genes are TRBV5-4 and TRBJ2-5, with TRBD1 as a possible D gene (6 bases). Trimming took 3 bases from V and 5 from J, leaving 14 bases between them. This CDR3 has 14 residues. Germline CDR1 SGHNT, CDR2 YYREEE (reference sequence). The CDR3 nucleotides read TGTGCCAGCAGCTCCGAGTGGGACATGGAGACCCAGTACTTC. Its translation is CASSSEWDMETQYF. Variable domain in full (rest from reference TRBV5-4 and TRBJ2-5): ETGVTQSPTHLIKTRGQQVTLRCSSQSGHNTVSWYQQALGQGPQFIFQYYREEENGRGNFPPRFSGLQFPNYSSELNVNALELDDSALYLCASSSEWDMETQYFGPGTRLLVL.

This clonotype has a single count. This chain links TRBV2 with TRBJ2-3, with TRBD1 matching 7 bases. Trimming cost V 7 bases and J 3 bases; bases outside gene matches: 10. CDR3 length: 15 amino acids. The germline gives CDR1 SNHLY, CDR2 FYNNEI. CDR3 residues: CASKLEGAGTDTQYF. In nucleotides, the CDR3 is TGTGCCAGCAAATTAGAGGGGGCCGGAACAGATACGCAGTATTTT.

The chain carries TRBV7-8 and TRBJ1-2; D unclear. With 1 base removed from V and 4 bases from J, the gap between germline ends came to 16 bases. CDR3 length: 16 residues. Germline V gene data show CDR1 as SGHVS and CDR2 as FQNEAQ. The CDR3 DNA reads TGTGCCAGCAGCTTAGGGACGGCGGTGAAAGGCTATGGCTACACCTTC. Protein: CASSLGTAVKGYGYTF.

This clonotype appeared a few times. For the CDR3, the DNA is TGTGCCAGCAGTTACTCGGCCCAGGGGGCGCTTCCGAAGAATCAGCCCCAGCATTTT. Translating it yields CASSYSAQGALPKNQPQHF. V and J are TRBV6-5 and TRBJ1-5; 8 positions match TRBD1. Trimming cost V 0 bases and J 4 bases; bases outside gene matches: 14. This CDR3 is 19 amino acids long. Germline CDR1 MNHEY, CDR2 SVGAGI.

The chain employs TRBV6-1 and TRBJ1-5, with D possibly matching TRBD1 (5 bases). This CDR3 region has 15 residues. Between the trimmed V and J ends, which lost 8 bases and 4 bases, there was a span of 18 bases. The V gene's germline CDR1 is MNHNS and CDR2 SASEGT. This chain's CDR3 is CASRETGAVNQPQHF. DNA of the CDR3: TGTGCCAGCCGGGAAACCGGGGCAGTGAATCAGCCCCAGCATTTT.

This clonotype has just a few counts. The chain combines TRBV10-3 with TRBJ2-5; D is possibly TRBD2 (5 bases). Germline assignment: CDR1 ENHRY and CDR2 SYGVKD. This CDR3 has 11 residues. The ends were cut back, 4 bases at V and 5 bases at J, with 5 bases in the middle. The CDR3 DNA sequence: TGTGCCATCAGTGGAGGGGAGACCCAGTACTTC. Protein sequence: CAISGGETQYF.

This clonotype was seen more than once but under ten times. In DNA form, the CDR3 reads TGTGCCAGCAGTCAATCCAGAGCCCGGAACACCGGGGAGCTGTTTTTT. This codes for CASSQSRARNTGELFF. The V call is TRBV6-1, the J call TRBJ2-2; unclear D gene. Trimming removed 5 bases at V and 1 base at J, with 14 bases between. CDR1 and CDR2 (germline): MNHNS, SASEGT. There are 16 residues in the CDR3.

The chain combines TRBV7-8 with TRBJ2-3; D is uncertain. V was pared by 4 bases and J by 4 bases, with 9 bases between. Germline CDR1 is SGHVS and CDR2 is FQNEAQ. This CDR3 has 13 residues. The chain's CDR3 is CASSSVQADTQYF. In nucleotides, the CDR3 is TGTGCCAGCAGCTCGGTGCAAGCAGATACGCAGTATTTT.

The chain couples TRBV6-1 to TRBJ1-5; D unclear. This CDR3 comprises 13 residues. Germline V lookup: CDR1 MNHNS, CDR2 SASEGT. Trimming cost V 6 bases and J 7 bases, with 13 bases left between them. CDR3 in DNA: TGTGCCAGCAGCCGAGATCCGAGACAGCCCCAGCATTTT. Its translation is CASSRDPRQPQHF.

The CDR3 protein is CTSSKDRSTTRGGAFF. The CDR3 DNA follows: TGCACCAGCAGCAAAGACAGATCCACAACACGGGGAGGAGCTTTCTTT. This sequence joins TRBV1 and TRBJ1-1. TRBV1 corresponds to a pseudogene. This CDR3 has 16 amino acids.

The V gene is TRBV7-9, the J gene TRBJ2-7; D is perhaps TRBD1 (5 bases). This CDR3 region has 12 residues. Germline CDR1 reads SEHNR; CDR2 reads FQNEAQ (reference sequence). V gave up 6 bases and J gave up 7 bases, with 13 bases separating them. The CDR3 reads CASRQERKEQYF. The DNA of the CDR3 is TGTGCCAGCAGACAGGAGAGAAAGGAGCAGTACTTC.

Sample share makes this clonotype large. The CDR3 DNA reads TGCAGTGCTAGAGTAGGATCTAATTCACCCCTCCACTTT. Its protein is CSARVGSNSPLHF. The chain links TRBV20-1 to TRBJ1-6; D not certain. This CDR3 is built from 13 residues. Trimming left V 1 base short and J 6 bases short, with 7 bases between. Per the germline V gene, CDR1 is DFQATT and CDR2 is SNEGSKA (reference sequence).

The chain links TRBV7-9 to TRBJ1-1; D is uncertain. V lost 2 bases and J lost 11, with 12 bases in between. The CDR3 runs to 12 residues. Germline values: CDR1 SEHNR, CDR2 FQNEAQ (reference sequence). The DNA of the CDR3 is TGTGCCAGCAGCTTATACCCACAAAGGGCTTTCTTT. The encoded protein is CASSLYPQRAFF.

This CDR3 is CASSLQGLGETQYF. CDR3 coding DNA: TGTGCCAGCAGCTTACAGGGGTTAGGGGAGACCCAGTACTTC. The chain joins TRBV7-9 to TRBJ2-5; tentative D call: TRBD1 (6 bases). Trimming removed 2 bases from V and 5 bases from J, with 12 bases in between. Germline-derived CDR1 and CDR2 are SEHNR and FQNEAQ (reference sequence). The CDR3 consists of 14 residues. Combining the CDR3 with reference TRBV7-9 and TRBJ2-5 gives the whole variable domain DTGVSQNPRHKITKRGQNVTFRCDPISEHNRLYWYRQTLGQGPEFLTYFQNEAQLEKSRLLSDRFSAERPKGSFSTLEIQRTEQGDSAMYLCASSLQGLGETQYFGPGTRLLVL.

This clonotype has more than one count but fewer than ten. The chain has TRBV30 and TRBJ1-5, with D unresolved. CDR3 length equals 13 residues. The germline V gene has CDR1 GTSNPN and CDR2 SVGIG (reference sequence). V lost 4 bases to trimming and J lost 5 bases, with 12 bases between them. The CDR3 nucleotides are TGTGCCTGGAATGTAGTCTCCGATCAGCCCCAGCATTTT. Translating it yields CAWNVVSDQPQHF.